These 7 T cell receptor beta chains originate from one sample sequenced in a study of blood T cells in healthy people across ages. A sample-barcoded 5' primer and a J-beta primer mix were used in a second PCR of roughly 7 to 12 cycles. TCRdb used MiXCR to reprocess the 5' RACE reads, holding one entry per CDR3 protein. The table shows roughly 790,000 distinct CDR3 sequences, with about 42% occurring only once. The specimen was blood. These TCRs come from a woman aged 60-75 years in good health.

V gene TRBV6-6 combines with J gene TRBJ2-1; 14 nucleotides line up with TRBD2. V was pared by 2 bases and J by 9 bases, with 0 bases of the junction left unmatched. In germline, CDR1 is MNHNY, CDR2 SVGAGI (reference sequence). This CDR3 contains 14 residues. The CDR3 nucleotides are TGTGCCAGCAGTTACGGGACTAGCGGGGGTGAGCAGTTCTTC. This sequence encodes CASSYGTSGGEQFF.

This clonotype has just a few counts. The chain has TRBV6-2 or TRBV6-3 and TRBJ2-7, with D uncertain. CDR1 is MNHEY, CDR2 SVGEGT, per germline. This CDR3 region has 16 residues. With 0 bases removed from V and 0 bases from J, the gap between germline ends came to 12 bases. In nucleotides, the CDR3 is TGTGCCAGCAGTTACTCGGTGAGCGATCACTCCTACGAGCAGTACTTC. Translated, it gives CASSYSVSDHSYEQYF.

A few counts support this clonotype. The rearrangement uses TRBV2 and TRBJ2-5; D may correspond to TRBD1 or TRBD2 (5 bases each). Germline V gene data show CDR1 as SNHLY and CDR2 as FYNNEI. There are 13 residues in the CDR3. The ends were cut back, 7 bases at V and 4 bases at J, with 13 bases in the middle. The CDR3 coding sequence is TGTGCCAGCAAGCCCCTGGGGGTAGAGACCCAGTACTTC. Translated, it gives CASKPLGVETQYF.

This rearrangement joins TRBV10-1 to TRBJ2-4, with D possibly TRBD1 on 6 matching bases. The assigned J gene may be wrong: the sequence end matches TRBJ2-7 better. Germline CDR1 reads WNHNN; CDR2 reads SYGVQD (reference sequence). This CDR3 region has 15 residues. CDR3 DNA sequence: TGCGCCAGCAGCCCGGGACATCCCACCCAAGCCGAGCAGTACTTC. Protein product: CASSPGHPTQAEQYF.

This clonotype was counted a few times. CDR3 amino acids: CATSTIHSYEQYF. CDR3 in DNA: TGTGCCACCAGCACGATTCACTCCTACGAGCAGTACTTC. The chain is built from TRBV15 and TRBJ2-7, with D uncertain. CDR1 and CDR2 (germline): LNHNV, YYDKDF (reference sequence). Deletions cut 4 bases from V and 0 bases from J, with 7 bases between. The CDR3 runs to 13 residues.

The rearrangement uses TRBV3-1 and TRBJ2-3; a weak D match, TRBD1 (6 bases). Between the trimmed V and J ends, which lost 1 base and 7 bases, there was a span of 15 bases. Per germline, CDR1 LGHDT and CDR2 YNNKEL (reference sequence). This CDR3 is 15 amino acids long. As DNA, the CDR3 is TGTGCCAGCAGCCAAGCTACGGGACAAAGAAATACGCAGTATTTT. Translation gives CASSQATGQRNTQYF.

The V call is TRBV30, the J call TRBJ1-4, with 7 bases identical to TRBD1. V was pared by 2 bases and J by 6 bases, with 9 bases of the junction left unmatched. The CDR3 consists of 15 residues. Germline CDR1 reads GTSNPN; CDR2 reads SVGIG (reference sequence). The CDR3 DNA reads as TGTGCCTGGAGTTCTCAAGGGACAGTATATGAAAAACTGTTTTTT. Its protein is CAWSSQGTVYEKLFF. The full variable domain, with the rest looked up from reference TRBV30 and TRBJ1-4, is SQTIHQWPATLVQPVGSPLSLECTVEGTSNPNLYWYRQAAGRGLQLLFYSVGIGQISSEVPQNLSASRPQDRQFILSSKKLLLSDSGFYLCAWSSQGTVYEKLFFGSGTQLSVL.